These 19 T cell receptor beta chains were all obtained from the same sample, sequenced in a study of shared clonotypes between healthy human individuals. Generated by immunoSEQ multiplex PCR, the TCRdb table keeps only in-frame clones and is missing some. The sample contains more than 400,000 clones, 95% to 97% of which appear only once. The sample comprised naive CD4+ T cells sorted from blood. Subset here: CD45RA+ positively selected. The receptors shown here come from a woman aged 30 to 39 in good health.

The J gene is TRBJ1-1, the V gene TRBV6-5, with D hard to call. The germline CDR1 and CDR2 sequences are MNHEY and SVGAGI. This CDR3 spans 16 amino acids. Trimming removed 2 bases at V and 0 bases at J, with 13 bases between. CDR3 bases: TGTGCCAGCAGTTACAATGGGTTGGGTTTGAACACTGAAGCTTTCTTT. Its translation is CASSYNGLGLNTEAFF.

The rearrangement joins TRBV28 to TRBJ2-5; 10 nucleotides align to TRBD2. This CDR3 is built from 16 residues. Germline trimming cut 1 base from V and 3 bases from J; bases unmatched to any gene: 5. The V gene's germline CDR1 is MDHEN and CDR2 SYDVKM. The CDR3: CASSLSPGLAEETQYF. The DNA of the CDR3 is TGTGCCAGCAGTTTATCCCCCGGACTAGCGGAAGAGACCCAGTACTTC.

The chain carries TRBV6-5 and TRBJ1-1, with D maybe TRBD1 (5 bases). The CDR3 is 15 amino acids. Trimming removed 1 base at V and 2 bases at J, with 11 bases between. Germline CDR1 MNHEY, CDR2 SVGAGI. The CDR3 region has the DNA TGTGCCAGCAGTTACTTTACCCGGGGCAACACTGAAGCTTTCTTT. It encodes CASSYFTRGNTEAFF.

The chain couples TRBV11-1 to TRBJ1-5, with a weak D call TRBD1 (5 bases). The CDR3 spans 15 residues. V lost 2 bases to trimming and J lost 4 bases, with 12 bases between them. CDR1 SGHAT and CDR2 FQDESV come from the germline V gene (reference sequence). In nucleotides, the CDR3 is TGTGCCAGCAGCTTAACGGGGACCGATAATCAGCCCCAGCATTTT. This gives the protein CASSLTGTDNQPQHF.

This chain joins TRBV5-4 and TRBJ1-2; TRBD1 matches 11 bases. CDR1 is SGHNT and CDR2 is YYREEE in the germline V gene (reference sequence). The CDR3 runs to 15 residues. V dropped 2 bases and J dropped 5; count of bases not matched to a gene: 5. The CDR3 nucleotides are TGTGCCAGCAGCTTAGGACAGGGGGCTTGGTATGGCTACACCTTC. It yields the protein CASSLGQGAWYGYTF. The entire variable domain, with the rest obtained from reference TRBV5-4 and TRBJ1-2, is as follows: ETGVTQSPTHLIKTRGQQVTLRCSSQSGHNTVSWYQQALGQGPQFIFQYYREEENGRGNFPPRFSGLQFPNYSSELNVNALELDDSALYLCASSLGQGAWYGYTFGSGTRLTVV.

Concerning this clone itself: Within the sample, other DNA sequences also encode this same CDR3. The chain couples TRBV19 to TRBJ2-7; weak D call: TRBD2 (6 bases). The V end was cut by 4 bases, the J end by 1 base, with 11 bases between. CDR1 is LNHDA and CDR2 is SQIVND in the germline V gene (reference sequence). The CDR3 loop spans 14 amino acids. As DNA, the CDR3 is TGTGCCAGTAGTACTGGGACTGGTTCCTACGAGCAGTACTTC. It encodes CASSTGTGSYEQYF.

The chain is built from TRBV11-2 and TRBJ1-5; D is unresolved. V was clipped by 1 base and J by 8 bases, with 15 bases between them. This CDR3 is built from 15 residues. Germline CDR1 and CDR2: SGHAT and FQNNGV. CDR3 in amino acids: CASSLGLSGQEPQHF. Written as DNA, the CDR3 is TGTGCCAGCAGCTTAGGATTATCAGGTCAGGAGCCCCAGCATTTT.

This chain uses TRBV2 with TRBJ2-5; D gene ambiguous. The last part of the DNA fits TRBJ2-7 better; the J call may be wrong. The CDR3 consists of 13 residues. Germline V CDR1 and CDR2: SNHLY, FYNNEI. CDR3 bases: TGTGCCAGCAGTACTCAGTTTTCGGACGAGCAGTACTTC. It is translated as CASSTQFSDEQYF.

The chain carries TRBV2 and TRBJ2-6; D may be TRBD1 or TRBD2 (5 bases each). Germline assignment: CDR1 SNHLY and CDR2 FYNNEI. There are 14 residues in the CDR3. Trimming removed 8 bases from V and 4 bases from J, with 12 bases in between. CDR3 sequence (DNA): TGTGCCAGCGCGAGGGGCTCCGGGGCCAACGTCCTGACTTTC. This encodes CASARGSGANVLTF.

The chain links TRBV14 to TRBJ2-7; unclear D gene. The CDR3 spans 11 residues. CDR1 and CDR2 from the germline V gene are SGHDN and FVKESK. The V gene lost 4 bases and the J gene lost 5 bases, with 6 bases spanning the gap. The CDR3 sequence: CASSLSDEQYF. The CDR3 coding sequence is TGTGCCAGCAGCCTCTCAGACGAGCAGTACTTC.

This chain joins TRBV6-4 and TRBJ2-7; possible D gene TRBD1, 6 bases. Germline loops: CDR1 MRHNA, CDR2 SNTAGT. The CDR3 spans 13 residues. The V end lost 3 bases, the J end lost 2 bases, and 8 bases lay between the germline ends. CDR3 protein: CASSEDSPYEQYF. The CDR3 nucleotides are TGTGCCAGCAGTGAGGACAGCCCCTACGAGCAGTACTTC.

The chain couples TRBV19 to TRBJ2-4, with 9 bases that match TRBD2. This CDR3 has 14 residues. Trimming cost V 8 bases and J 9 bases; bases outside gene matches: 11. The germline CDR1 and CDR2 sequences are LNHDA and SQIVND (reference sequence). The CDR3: CASGLARRGSIQYF. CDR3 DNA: TGTGCCAGTGGACTAGCGAGAAGGGGGAGCATTCAGTACTTC.

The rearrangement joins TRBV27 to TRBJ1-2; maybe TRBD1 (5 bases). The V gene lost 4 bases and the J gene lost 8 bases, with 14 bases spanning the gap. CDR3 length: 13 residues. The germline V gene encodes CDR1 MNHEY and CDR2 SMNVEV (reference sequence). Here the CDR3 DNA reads TGTGCCAGCAGTTCGGGACTGTCGGAGGGCTACACCTTC. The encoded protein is CASSSGLSEGYTF.

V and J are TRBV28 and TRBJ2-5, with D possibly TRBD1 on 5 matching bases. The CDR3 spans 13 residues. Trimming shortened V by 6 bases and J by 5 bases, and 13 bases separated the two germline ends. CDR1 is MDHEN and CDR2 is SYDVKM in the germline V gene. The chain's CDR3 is CASRPQGVETQYF. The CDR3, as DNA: TGTGCCAGCAGGCCCCAGGGTGTTGAGACCCAGTACTTC.

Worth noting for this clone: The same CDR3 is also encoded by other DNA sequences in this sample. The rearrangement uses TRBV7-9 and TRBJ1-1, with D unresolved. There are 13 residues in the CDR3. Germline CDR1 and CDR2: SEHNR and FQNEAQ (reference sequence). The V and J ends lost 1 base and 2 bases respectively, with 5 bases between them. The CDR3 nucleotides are TGTGCCAGCAGCTTAGATGTAAACACTGAAGCTTTCTTT. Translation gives CASSLDVNTEAFF.

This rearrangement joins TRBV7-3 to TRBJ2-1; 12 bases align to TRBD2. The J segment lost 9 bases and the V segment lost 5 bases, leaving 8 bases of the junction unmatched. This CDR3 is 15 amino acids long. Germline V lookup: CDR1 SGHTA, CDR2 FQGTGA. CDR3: CASSLRLAGAGEQFF. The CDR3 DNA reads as TGTGCCAGCAGCCTCCGACTAGCGGGAGCCGGTGAGCAGTTCTTC.

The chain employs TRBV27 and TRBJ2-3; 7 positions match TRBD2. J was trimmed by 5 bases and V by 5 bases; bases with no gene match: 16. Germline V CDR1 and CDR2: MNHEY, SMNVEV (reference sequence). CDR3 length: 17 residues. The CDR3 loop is CASSRYAAGPFGDTQYF. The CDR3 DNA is TGTGCCAGCAGTCGATACGCAGCGGGACCGTTCGGAGATACGCAGTATTTT.

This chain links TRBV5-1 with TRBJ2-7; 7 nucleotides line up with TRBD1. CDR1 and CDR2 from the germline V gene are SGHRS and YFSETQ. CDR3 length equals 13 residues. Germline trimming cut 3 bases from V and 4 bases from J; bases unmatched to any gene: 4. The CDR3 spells CASSYRDRYEQYF. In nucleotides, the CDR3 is TGCGCCAGCAGCTACCGGGACAGATACGAGCAGTACTTC.

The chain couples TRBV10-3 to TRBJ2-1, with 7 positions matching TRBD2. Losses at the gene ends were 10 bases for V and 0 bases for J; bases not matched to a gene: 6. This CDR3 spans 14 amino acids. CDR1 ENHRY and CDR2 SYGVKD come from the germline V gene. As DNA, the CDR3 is TGTGCCACCGTAGCGGGCCCCTCCTACAATGAGCAGTTCTTC. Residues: CATVAGPSYNEQFF.